Reported below is one T cell receptor (beta chain). The antigen is unknown. Researchers used 5'RACE with constant-segment primers to make TCR alpha and TCR beta cDNA libraries that carry sample barcodes and UMIs. In TCRdb, the 5' RACE reads were re-called with MiXCR into one record per CDR3 protein. The profile shows 410,000 or so distinct CDR3 sequences, 20% to 30% of them singletons. This CDR3 spans 12 amino acids. V dropped 7 bases and J dropped 7; count of bases not matched to a gene: 9. CDR1 and CDR2 from the germline V gene are SQVTM and ANQGSEA. The sample is drawn from a study of T-cell memory formation after mild COVID-19. Broader study findings: Clones that shrank (day 15 to 85) were balanced CD4/CD8, whereas later expanders leaned CD4+. Mostly located in CM and EM were contracting CD4+ clones, with contracting CD8+ clones located in EMRA. The pre-infection memory compartment contained some responding clones, suggesting cross-reactive memory joined.

The chain links TRBV29-1 to TRBJ1-1, with 7 bases that match TRBD1. This clonotype was obtained from an adult woman who had mild COVID-19 (a few samples of this study predate the infection). Cell type and time point are not known. Sample: PBMCs or a T cell subset sorted from them (not recorded which). CDR3 nucleotides: TGCAGCGCGAAGACAGGGACGGTTGAAGCTTTCTTT. Translated, it gives CSAKTGTVEAFF.